This note documents a single T cell receptor (beta chain) sequence. Many counts were recorded for this clonotype. Its antigen is currently not known. Qualities for individual bases were not recorded, and no much larger clone is one base off. Every donor was a healthy Caucasian. The study also sequenced three unrelated non-twin adults: a male aged 18 to 30, a male aged 50 to 59 and a female aged 50 to 59. Using Miltenyi CD45RO+ enrichment and human naive T-cell isolation kits, memory (CD45RO+) and naive T cells were isolated from PBMC. Library creation used 5' RACE. The sequencer listed for this sample is Illumina HiSeq 2000. Template switching introduced a universal primer binding site; the final cDNA contained a unique molecular identifier, enabling accurate counting of TCR cDNA molecules. Specific primers in the conserved constant-segment region were used to synthesize first-strand cDNA for the TCR alpha and beta chains. To control for contamination, each cDNA library was double barcoded with a SMART-Mk sample barcode plus Illumina barcodes. Two successive PCR steps introduced TruSeq adapter sequences along with Illumina sample barcodes. The Illumina HiSeq platform was used with custom primers to sequence TCR alpha and beta cDNA libraries. Under the source paper's analysis protocol: Unique molecular identifiers were extracted from raw reads with MiGEC, and CDR3 positions were determined with MiXCR. For each individual, recombination models were inferred using an EM algorithm with the repgenHMM and IGoR tools. The analysis of shared clonotypes was done with the tcR package in R, with sharing normalized by the product of cloneset sizes. Out-of-frame nonproductive sequences were analyzed to study raw recombination free of thymic and clonal selection effects. The public reads were quality trimmed at Q25 with fastp and then assembled into clones with MiXCR by TCRdb, keeping productive beta chains. Rows are unified per CDR3 protein, each entry keeping the most common DNA and genes. What appears here as the V and J calls and clone size reflects TCRdb's work, not the paper's. This sample lists about 690,000 distinct CDR3 sequences; roughly 6% were detected once. 1.5% to 2% of the sample lies in the top ten.

CDR1 and CDR2 are read off the germline V gene as LGHNT and FRNRAP. The cysteine opens and the phenylalanine closes a CDR3 of 11 amino acids. Solely the CDR3 DNA is kept, with 33 bases framed from the first base. At the junction V is shortened by 6 bases and J by 7 bases; bases outside the gene matches: 2. This sample is part of a study of identical twins (dated by TCRdb to the mid-2010s). In terms of the full investigation: The study deep-sequenced TCR alpha and beta repertoires from monozygotic twins, unrelated adults of various ages and cord blood to test whether fetal clonotypes persist. To rule out contamination, replicate twin experiments were performed at different times with different library preparation protocols. General conclusions and limits of the study: Because the same donors could not be followed over many years, the conclusions relied on cross-sectional statistical analysis. In beta out-of-frame sequences, excess twin sharing was weaker, because having fewer shared sequences lowered the signal-to-noise ratio. Abundant cord blood beta clonotypes had fewer insertions, young adult naive repertoires showed a similar but weaker trend, and memory repertoires showed no such trend. Recombination models systematically underestimated out-of-frame TCR alpha sharing in monozygotic twins but agreed with sharing between unrelated individuals. Zero-insertion analyses could be partly confounded by invariant T cells such as MAIT and iNKT, although diverse VJ usage argued against such confounding for most clonotypes. Compared with coincidental sharing between unrelated individuals, out-of-frame TCR alpha sequences shared between twins had an excess of sequences with low generation probability.

This receptor was taken from a young man in good health. The sample comprised naive T cells sorted from blood. The sample's cell subset or site, from its label and the paper: cells isolated with a human naive T-cell isolation kit. The V and J segments used are TRBV12-5 and TRBJ1-1; a stretch of 7 junction bases matches TRBD1. The DNA sequence reads TGTGCTAGTGGCAGGACAGGTGAAGCTTTCTTT. This encodes CASGRTGEAFF.